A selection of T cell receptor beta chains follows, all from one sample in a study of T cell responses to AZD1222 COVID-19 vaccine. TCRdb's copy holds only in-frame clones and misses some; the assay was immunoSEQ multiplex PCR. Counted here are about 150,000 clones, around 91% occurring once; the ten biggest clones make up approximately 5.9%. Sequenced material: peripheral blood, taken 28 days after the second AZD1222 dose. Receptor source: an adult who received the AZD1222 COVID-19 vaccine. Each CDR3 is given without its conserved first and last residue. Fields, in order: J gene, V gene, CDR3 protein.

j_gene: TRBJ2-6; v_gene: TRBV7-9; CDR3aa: ASSPDILANVLT
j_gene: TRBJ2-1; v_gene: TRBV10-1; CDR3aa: ASSEAGRGYNEQF
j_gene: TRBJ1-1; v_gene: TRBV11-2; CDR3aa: ASSLASEAF
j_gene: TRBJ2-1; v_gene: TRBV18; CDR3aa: ASSQLAGVNEQF
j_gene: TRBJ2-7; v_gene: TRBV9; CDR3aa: ASSISEGGYEQY
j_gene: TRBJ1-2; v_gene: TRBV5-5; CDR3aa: ASTPGQGNIFGGYT
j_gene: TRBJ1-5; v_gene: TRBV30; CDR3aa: AWSPQDQPQH
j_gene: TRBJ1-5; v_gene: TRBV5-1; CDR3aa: ASSLGVGQYSNQPQH
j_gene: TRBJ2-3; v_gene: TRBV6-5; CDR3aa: ASSYWSGRGTDTQY
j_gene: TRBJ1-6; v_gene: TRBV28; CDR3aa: ASSLWGQSSYNSPLH
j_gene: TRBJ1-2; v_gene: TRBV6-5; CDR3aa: ASRRTGDNYGYT
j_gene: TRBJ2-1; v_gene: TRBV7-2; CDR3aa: ASSLLAGGGNEQF
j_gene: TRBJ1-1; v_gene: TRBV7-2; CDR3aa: ASSPDTEAF
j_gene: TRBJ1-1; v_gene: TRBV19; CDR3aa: ASSIWSDTEAF
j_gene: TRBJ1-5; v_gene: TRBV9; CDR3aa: ASSEGQGYNQPQH
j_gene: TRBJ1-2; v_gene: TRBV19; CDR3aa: ASNRALVDGYT
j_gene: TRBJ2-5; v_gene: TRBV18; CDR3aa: ASSPEQRAQY
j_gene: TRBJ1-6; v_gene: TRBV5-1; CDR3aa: ASSPGQMDSPLH
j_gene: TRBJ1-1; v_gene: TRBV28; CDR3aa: ASSFTRRMNTEAF
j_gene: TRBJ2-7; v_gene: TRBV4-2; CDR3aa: ASSQDREQY
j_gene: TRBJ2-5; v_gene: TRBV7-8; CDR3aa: ASSLRAGQGRETQY
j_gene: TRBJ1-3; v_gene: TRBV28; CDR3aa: ASRPDRGKNTIY
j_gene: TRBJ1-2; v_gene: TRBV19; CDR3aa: ASHFQGAGYGYT
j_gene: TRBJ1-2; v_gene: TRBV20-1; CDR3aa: SASNPSGFNYGYT
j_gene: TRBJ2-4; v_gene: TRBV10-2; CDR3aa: ASSGGLAGASGQY
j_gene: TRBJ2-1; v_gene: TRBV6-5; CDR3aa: ASSYSRQGHEQF
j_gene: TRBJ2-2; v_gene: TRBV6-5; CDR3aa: ASSRLGGGGELF
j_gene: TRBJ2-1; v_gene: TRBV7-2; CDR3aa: ASSLGSSYNEQF
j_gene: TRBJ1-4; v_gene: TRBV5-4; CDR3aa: ASRNSDTTNEKLF
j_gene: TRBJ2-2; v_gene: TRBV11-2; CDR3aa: ASSSNSNTGELF
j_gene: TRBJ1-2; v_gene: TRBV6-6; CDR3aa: ASSGQSIGYT
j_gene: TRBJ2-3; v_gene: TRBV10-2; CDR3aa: ASSEQGSTDTQY
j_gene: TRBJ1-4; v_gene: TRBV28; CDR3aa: ASSILTGTFNEKLF
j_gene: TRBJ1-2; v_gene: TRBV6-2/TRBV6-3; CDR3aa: ASSYRDRRNYGYT
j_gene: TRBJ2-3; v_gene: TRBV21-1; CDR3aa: ASSKFRQDSRCTDTQY
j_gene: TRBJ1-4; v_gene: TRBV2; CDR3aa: ASSGRPGQVNEKLF
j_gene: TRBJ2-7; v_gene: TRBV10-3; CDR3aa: AISESGSGNEQY
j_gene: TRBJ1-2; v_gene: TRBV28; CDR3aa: ASSGGGGGYGYT
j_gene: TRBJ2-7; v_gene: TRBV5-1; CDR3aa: ASSLDRPAIYEQY
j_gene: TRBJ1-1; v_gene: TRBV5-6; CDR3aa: ASSLGLPSNTEAF
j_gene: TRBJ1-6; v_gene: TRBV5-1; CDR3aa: ASSLALRLYSPLH
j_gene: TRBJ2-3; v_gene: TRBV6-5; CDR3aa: ASTPGVGVTQY